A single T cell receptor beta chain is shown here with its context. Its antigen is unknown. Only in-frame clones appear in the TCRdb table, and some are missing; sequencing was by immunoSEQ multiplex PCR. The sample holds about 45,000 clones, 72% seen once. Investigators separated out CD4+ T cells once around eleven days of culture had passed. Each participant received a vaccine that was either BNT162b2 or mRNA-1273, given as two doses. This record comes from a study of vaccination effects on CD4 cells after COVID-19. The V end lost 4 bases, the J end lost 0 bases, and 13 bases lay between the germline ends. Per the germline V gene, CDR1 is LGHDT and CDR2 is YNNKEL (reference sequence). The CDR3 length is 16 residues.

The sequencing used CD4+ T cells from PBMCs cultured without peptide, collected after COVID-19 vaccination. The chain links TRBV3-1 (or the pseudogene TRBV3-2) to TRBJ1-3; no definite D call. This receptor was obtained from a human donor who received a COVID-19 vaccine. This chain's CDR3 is CASSPGGVLSGNTIYF. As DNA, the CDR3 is TGTGCCAGCAGCCCGGGTGGGGTGCTCTCTGGAAACACCATATATTTT.